A selection of T cell receptor beta chains follows, all from one sample in a study of T cell responses to AZD1222 COVID-19 vaccine. Using immunoSEQ multiplex PCR, the repertoire was profiled, and TCRdb retains in-frame clones only, with some absent. The table has about 170,000 clones, roughly 89% seen once. Sample: peripheral blood, taken 28 days after the second AZD1222 dose. The receptors derive from an adult who received the AZD1222 COVID-19 vaccine. CDR3s include the opening cysteine and the closing phenylalanine or tryptophan.

v_call	j_call	cdr3_aa
TRBV4-3	TRBJ2-1	CASSQGLNEQFF
TRBV7-9	TRBJ1-1	CASSLGQPDTEAFF
TRBV19	TRBJ2-7	CASSSSGQGYEQYF
TRBV29-1	TRBJ2-5	CSVDLYQETQYF
TRBV7-9	TRBJ2-1	CASSLPGLAGLDEQFF
TRBV4-1	TRBJ1-4	CASSQEGLGEDKLFF
TRBV19	TRBJ1-2	CASGWENYGYTF
TRBV4-2	TRBJ2-1	CASSPEGRDRYDEQFF
TRBV12-3/TRBV12-4	TRBJ1-6	CASSRLLSPLHF
TRBV6-2/TRBV6-3	TRBJ2-1	CASSPTDAATGPYIDEQFF
TRBV3-1/TRBV3-2	TRBJ2-1	CASSQDVTSGGREFF
TRBV5-4	TRBJ2-1	CASSQKRDRAQYNEQFF
TRBV5-1	TRBJ2-5	CASSLSFRVEETQYF
TRBV6-6	TRBJ1-6	CASSYSLEASPLHF